The clone carrying this TCR beta chain was detected once. What it recognizes is unknown. This table comes from immunoSEQ multiplex PCR, and its TCRdb copy is limited to in-frame clones, with some not included. This table holds approximately 88,000 clones, about nine tenths found once. This specimen belongs to a study of T cell responses to AZD1222 COVID-19 vaccine. Broader study findings: The study found vaccine-associated CD4 TCRs spanning spike, dominant at 160-218 and 743-854.

The CDR3 totals 13 residues. Trimming stripped 5 bases from V and 2 bases from J, with 7 bases between. From germline, CDR1 is LGHDT and CDR2 YNNKEL (reference sequence). The chain links TRBV3-1 (or the pseudogene TRBV3-2) to TRBJ1-3; tentative D call: TRBD1 (5 bases). The TCR was taken from an adult who received the AZD1222 COVID-19 vaccine. This sample comprised peripheral blood, obtained 28 days after the second AZD1222 dose. The chain's CDR3 is CASSRGTGNTIYF. CDR3 bases: TGTGCCAGCAGCAGGGGAACTGGAAACACCATATATTTT.